The 26 T cell receptor beta chains below all came from one sample that was sequenced in a study of cytomegalovirus exposure and HLA in healthy donors. The PCR was carried out with 60 Vbeta primers and 13 Jbeta primers. Repertoires were generated with immunoSEQ multiplex PCR, while TCRdb's copy carries only in-frame clones and drops some. The table lists under 250,000 clones, about 81% of them singletons, with around 8% in the top ten. The sequencing input was PBMCs. These receptors all come from a woman in her sixties in good health and CMV-seropositive.

The gene calls are TRBV2 and TRBJ1-2; D unclear. Trimming left V 8 bases short and J 1 base short, with 11 bases between. The CDR3 consists of 13 residues. Germline V gives CDR1 SNHLY, CDR2 FYNNEI. The CDR3 here is CASVLDGNYGYTF. CDR3 nucleotides: TGTGCCAGCGTACTAGACGGTAACTATGGCTACACCTTC.

The rearrangement uses TRBV27 and TRBJ2-7; 9 positions match TRBD1. The CDR3 runs to 16 residues. Losses at the gene ends were 2 bases for V and 7 bases for J; bases not matched to a gene: 12. Germline CDR1 and CDR2: MNHEY and SMNVEV (reference sequence). This CDR3 is CASSLPGTGNTREQYF. The DNA of the CDR3 is TGTGCCAGCAGTTTACCCGGGACAGGGAATACTAGGGAGCAGTACTTC.

Concerning this clone itself: The germline gene is not matched at one end of the junction; a read error may be the cause. This rearrangement joins TRBV15 to TRBJ1-4, with D possibly matching TRBD1 (6 bases). Germline lookup yields CDR1 LNHNV and CDR2 YYDKDF (reference sequence). The CDR3 extends over 16 amino acids. Here the CDR3 reads CAASVGGIGTNEKLFF. The CDR3 bases are TGTGCCGCCAGCGTAGGGGGAATTGGTACTAATGAAAAACTGTTTTTT.

The chain couples TRBV6-1 to TRBJ1-1, with unresolved D. CDR3 length equals 12 residues. From germline, CDR1 is MNHNS and CDR2 SASEGT. V lost 5 bases and J 2 bases, leaving 6 bases between the germline ends. The CDR3: CASSLLNTEAFF. For the CDR3, the DNA is TGTGCCAGCAGTTTGTTAAACACTGAAGCTTTCTTT.

The genes are TRBV7-2 and TRBJ1-2, with 9 bases matching TRBD1. CDR1 is SGHTA, CDR2 FQGNSA, per germline. V lost 0 bases, J lost 0 bases, and 8 bases stayed unmatched. The CDR3 consists of 18 residues. The CDR3 DNA reads as TGTGCCAGCAGCTTAGCGTTATCCGGGACAGGGCCTAACTATGGCTACACCTTC. Translated, it gives CASSLALSGTGPNYGYTF.

This clone turned up a few times. The chain uses TRBV2 and TRBJ1-1, with no clear D. The CDR3 is made up of 11 amino acids. CDR1 is SNHLY and CDR2 is FYNNEI in the germline V gene. V was pared by 10 bases and J by 9 bases, with 15 bases between. DNA of the CDR3: TGTGCCATCCCATCTCCCCCTAAAGCTTTCTTT. Its translation: CAIPSPPKAFF.

CDR3 region: CAISADRSNTEAFF. CDR3 bases: TGTGCCATCAGTGCGGACAGATCGAACACTGAAGCTTTCTTT. The genes are TRBV10-3 and TRBJ1-1; a weak D match, TRBD1 (6 bases). Trimming took 4 bases from V and 1 from J, leaving 10 bases between them. Germline V gives CDR1 ENHRY, CDR2 SYGVKD. The CDR3 loop spans 14 amino acids.

The V and J genes are TRBV19 and TRBJ2-1; 14 nucleotides line up with TRBD2. Germline loops: CDR1 LNHDA, CDR2 SQIVND (reference sequence). Losses at the gene ends were 5 bases for V and 8 bases for J; bases not matched to a gene: 17. This CDR3 spans 19 amino acids. The CDR3 coding sequence is TGTGCCAGTAGTTTCCGGCAGACTAGCGGGAGGGCCCTTGGCTATGAGCAGTTCTTC. Residues: CASSFRQTSGRALGYEQFF.

The chain joins TRBV27 to TRBJ2-1; TRBD2 agrees at 16 bases. CDR1 is MNHEY and CDR2 is SMNVEV in the germline V gene (reference sequence). The trim removed 4 bases at V and 4 bases at J, leaving 7 bases unmatched. The CDR3 has 18 residues. CDR3 loop: CASSSPGTSGREYNEQFF. CDR3 coding DNA: TGTGCCAGCAGTTCCCCCGGGACTAGCGGGAGGGAGTACAATGAGCAGTTCTTC.

This clone was detected once. The chain employs TRBV5-1 and TRBJ2-5, with 9 positions matching TRBD1. The CDR3 is made up of 14 amino acids. Germline V gives CDR1 SGHRS, CDR2 YFSETQ. Losses at the gene ends were 6 bases for V and 5 bases for J; bases not matched to a gene: 8. CDR3 DNA: TGCGCCAGCACCCTACAGGGGGCGCGGGAGACCCAGTACTTC. This encodes CASTLQGARETQYF.

The V gene is TRBV19, the J gene TRBJ2-2; D gene uncertain. The CDR3 consists of 11 residues. The germline gives CDR1 LNHDA, CDR2 SQIVND (reference sequence). Trimming left V 10 bases short and J 7 bases short, with 10 bases between. Here the CDR3 DNA reads TGTGCCACCCAAAATTTCGGGGAGCTGTTTTTT. It encodes CATQNFGELFF.

The chain uses TRBV5-1 and TRBJ1-1; D is ambiguous. The CDR3 runs to 13 residues. V was clipped by 0 bases and J by 1 base, with 4 bases between them. Germline V gene sequence: CDR1 SGHRS, CDR2 YFSETQ. The CDR3 nucleotides are TGCGCCAGCAGCTTGGGCAGGAACACTGAAGCTTTCTTT. This gives the protein CASSLGRNTEAFF. The whole variable domain, remainder taken from reference TRBV5-1 and TRBJ1-1, is KAGVTQTPRYLIKTRGQQVTLSCSPISGHRSVSWYQQTPGQGLQFLFEYFSETQRNKGNFPGRFSGRQFSNSRSEMNVSTLELGDSALYLCASSLGRNTEAFFGQGTRLTVV.

The rearrangement uses TRBV10-3 and TRBJ1-1, with D perhaps matching TRBD1 (6 bases). The germline gives CDR1 ENHRY, CDR2 SYGVKD. The CDR3 is 15 residues long. V was shortened by 6 bases and J by 0 bases, with 14 bases between the two germline ends. The CDR3, as DNA: TGTGCCATCAGCGTGGACAGAAGCATGAACACTGAAGCTTTCTTT. Its translation is CAISVDRSMNTEAFF.

This clone was seen a handful of times. The chain couples TRBV18 to TRBJ2-5; the match to TRBD2 covers 8 bases. CDR1 KGHSH and CDR2 LQKENI come from the germline V gene. The trim removed 0 bases at V and 4 bases at J, leaving 7 bases unmatched. This CDR3 spans 16 amino acids. The CDR3 loop is CASSPPMSLAGETQYF. The CDR3 bases are TGTGCCAGCTCACCACCGATGAGTCTAGCGGGAGAGACCCAGTACTTC. The full variable domain, rest sourced from reference TRBV18 and TRBJ2-5, is NAGVMQNPRHLVRRRGQEARLRCSPMKGHSHVYWYRQLPEEGLKFMVYLQKENIIDESGMPKERFSAEFPKEGPSILRIQQVVRGDSAAYFCASSPPMSLAGETQYFGPGTRLLVL.

This clone was detected only a few times. This chain connects TRBV30 to TRBJ1-4; D perhaps matches TRBD1 (5 bases). The CDR3 contains 14 residues. V shed 3 bases and J shed 8 bases, with 16 bases lying between them. The germline gives CDR1 GTSNPN, CDR2 SVGIG (reference sequence). The DNA for the CDR3 is TGTGCCTGGAGCCAGGGAGGGAGAGGCGAAAAACTGTTTTTT. Translating gives CAWSQGGRGEKLFF.

CDR3 residues: CASSQDSGPPQPQHF. In nucleotides, the CDR3 is TGTGCCAGCAGCCAAGATAGCGGGCCGCCCCAGCCCCAGCATTTT. V and J are TRBV4-2 and TRBJ1-5, with no clear D. Germline V CDR1 and CDR2: LGHNA, YNFKEQ. The CDR3 is made up of 15 amino acids. Trimming pared 0 bases from V and 7 bases from J, leaving 13 bases between.

The rearrangement uses TRBV27 and TRBJ1-1, with 11 bases that match TRBD1. Unmatched junction bases numbered 7, after V lost 0 bases and J lost 10 bases. Germline lookup yields CDR1 MNHEY and CDR2 SMNVEV (reference sequence). The CDR3 length is 15 residues. CDR3 in DNA: TGTGCCAGCAGTTTATCCTCCGCGGACAGGGGGCGAGCTTTCTTT. Amino acids: CASSLSSADRGRAFF.

A few counts support this clone. The chain joins TRBV6-1 to TRBJ1-2; TRBD1 aligns across 7 bases. The CDR3 consists of 15 residues. V was pared by 6 bases and J by 7 bases, with 14 bases of the junction left unmatched. The germline CDR1 and CDR2 sequences are MNHNS and SASEGT. CDR3 region: CASRKTGQIYVGYTF. CDR3 coding DNA: TGTGCCAGCAGGAAAACGGGACAGATCTATGTTGGCTACACCTTC.

J is TRBJ1-1 and V is TRBV29-1; D call uncertain. The CDR3 loop spans 13 amino acids. The V end was cut by 6 bases, the J end by 2 bases, with 13 bases between. Looked up from germline, CDR1 is SQVTM and CDR2 is ANQGSEA. CDR3 coding DNA: TGCAGCGTCACAAAATTCTCTAACACTGAAGCTTTCTTT. Translation: CSVTKFSNTEAFF.

The chain is built from TRBV5-1 and TRBJ2-1; 13 nucleotides align to TRBD2. CDR1 is SGHRS and CDR2 is YFSETQ in the germline V gene. The CDR3 contains 16 residues. The V gene end was trimmed by 4 bases and the J gene end by 7 bases; junction bases not matched to a gene: 8. CDR3 protein: CASSTRTSGRTNEQFF. The CDR3 coding sequence is TGCGCCAGCAGCACTCGGACTAGCGGGAGAACAAATGAGCAGTTCTTC.

The chain couples TRBV4-1 to TRBJ1-2, with a weak D call TRBD1 (5 bases). Trimming shortened V by 6 bases and J by 0 bases, and 11 bases separated the two germline ends. The CDR3 is 14 residues long. Germline V gives CDR1 MGHRA, CDR2 YSYEKL. The CDR3 nucleotides read TGCGCCAGCAGGGGGGGTGAAGCTAACTATGGCTACACCTTC. Amino acids: CASRGGEANYGYTF.

V and J are TRBV4-2 and TRBJ2-5, with D hard to call. The DNA end is more similar to TRBJ2-7, so the J call may be wrong. Germline V gene data show CDR1 as LGHNA and CDR2 as YNFKEQ. The CDR3 is 15 residues long. The CDR3 nucleotides read TGTGCCAGCAGCCAAGATTTCGGTCGCTCCTACGAGCAGTACTTC. It translates to CASSQDFGRSYEQYF.

Details on this clone: One junction end disagrees with the germline gene, perhaps due to a read error. The chain recombines TRBV7-9 with TRBJ2-4, with TRBD1 as a possible D gene (6 bases). From germline, CDR1 is SEHNR and CDR2 FQNEAQ (reference sequence). This CDR3 is 15 amino acids long. The CDR3 loop reads CSSSLSQGATNIQYF. As DNA, the CDR3 is TGTTCCAGCAGCTTATCACAGGGCGCTACAAACATTCAGTACTTC.

The chain is built from TRBV28 and TRBJ2-3, with 7 bases lining up with TRBD1. Trimming took 6 bases from V and 3 from J; bases not matched to a gene: 9. There are 15 residues in the CDR3. Germline CDR1 and CDR2: MDHEN and SYDVKM. Written as DNA, the CDR3 is TGTGCCAGCAGCACGGTGGCAGGGGGAACAGATACGCAGTATTTT. Residues: CASSTVAGGTDTQYF.

This clone was seen a handful of times. This chain links TRBV27 with TRBJ1-1, with 7 bases aligning to TRBD1. This CDR3 contains 15 residues. The germline V gene encodes CDR1 MNHEY and CDR2 SMNVEV (reference sequence). The trim removed 4 bases at V and 1 base at J, leaving 6 bases unmatched. CDR3 nucleotide sequence: TGTGCCAGCAGTTCAAGACAGGGAGGGAACACTGAAGCTTTCTTT. This encodes CASSSRQGGNTEAFF.

This clone was recorded a few times. V usage is TRBV27 and J usage is TRBJ1-5, with TRBD1 matching 11 bases. The CDR3 is made up of 16 amino acids. CDR1 is MNHEY, CDR2 SMNVEV, per germline (reference sequence). Trimming removed 6 bases from V and 7 bases from J; junction bases left unmatched: 11. CDR3 amino acids: CASRRTGGPPGQPQHF. The CDR3, as DNA: TGTGCCAGCAGAAGGACAGGGGGCCCTCCTGGACAGCCCCAGCATTTT.